This T cell receptor (beta chain) originates from a study of identical twins. Template switching created a universal primer site, and the cDNA included unique molecular identifiers. From the 5' RACE reads, TCRdb called clonotypes with MiXCR, one entry per CDR3 protein. Of 600,000 to 800,000 distinct CDR3 sequences detected, around 21% appear once; the ten largest clones hold 4% to 5.5%. V was clipped by 5 bases and J by 13 bases, with 12 bases between them. The CDR3 loop spans 11 amino acids. Germline lookup yields CDR1 SGHNT and CDR2 YENEEA. A few counts support this clonotype. These data were also filed under a second study, of T cells expressing NK-cell markers. That publication notes: HCMV seropositivity marked seven of the eight sequenced donors; one was seronegative. Over 5 donors carried dominant NKG2C+ clonotypes that made up roughly 1.0-7.0% of their CD8+ T cells. Also leading the CD3+CD56-NKG2C+ fraction in a handful of donors were these clonotypes.

The clonotype was recovered from a woman aged 18-35 years in good health. Sequenced input: PBMCs. V gene TRBV11-3 combines with J gene TRBJ2-1, with a tentative D call TRBD2 (7 bases). In nucleotides, the CDR3 is TGTGCCAGCAGCCAGGGGACTACCCAGTTCTTC. Protein product: CASSQGTTQFF.